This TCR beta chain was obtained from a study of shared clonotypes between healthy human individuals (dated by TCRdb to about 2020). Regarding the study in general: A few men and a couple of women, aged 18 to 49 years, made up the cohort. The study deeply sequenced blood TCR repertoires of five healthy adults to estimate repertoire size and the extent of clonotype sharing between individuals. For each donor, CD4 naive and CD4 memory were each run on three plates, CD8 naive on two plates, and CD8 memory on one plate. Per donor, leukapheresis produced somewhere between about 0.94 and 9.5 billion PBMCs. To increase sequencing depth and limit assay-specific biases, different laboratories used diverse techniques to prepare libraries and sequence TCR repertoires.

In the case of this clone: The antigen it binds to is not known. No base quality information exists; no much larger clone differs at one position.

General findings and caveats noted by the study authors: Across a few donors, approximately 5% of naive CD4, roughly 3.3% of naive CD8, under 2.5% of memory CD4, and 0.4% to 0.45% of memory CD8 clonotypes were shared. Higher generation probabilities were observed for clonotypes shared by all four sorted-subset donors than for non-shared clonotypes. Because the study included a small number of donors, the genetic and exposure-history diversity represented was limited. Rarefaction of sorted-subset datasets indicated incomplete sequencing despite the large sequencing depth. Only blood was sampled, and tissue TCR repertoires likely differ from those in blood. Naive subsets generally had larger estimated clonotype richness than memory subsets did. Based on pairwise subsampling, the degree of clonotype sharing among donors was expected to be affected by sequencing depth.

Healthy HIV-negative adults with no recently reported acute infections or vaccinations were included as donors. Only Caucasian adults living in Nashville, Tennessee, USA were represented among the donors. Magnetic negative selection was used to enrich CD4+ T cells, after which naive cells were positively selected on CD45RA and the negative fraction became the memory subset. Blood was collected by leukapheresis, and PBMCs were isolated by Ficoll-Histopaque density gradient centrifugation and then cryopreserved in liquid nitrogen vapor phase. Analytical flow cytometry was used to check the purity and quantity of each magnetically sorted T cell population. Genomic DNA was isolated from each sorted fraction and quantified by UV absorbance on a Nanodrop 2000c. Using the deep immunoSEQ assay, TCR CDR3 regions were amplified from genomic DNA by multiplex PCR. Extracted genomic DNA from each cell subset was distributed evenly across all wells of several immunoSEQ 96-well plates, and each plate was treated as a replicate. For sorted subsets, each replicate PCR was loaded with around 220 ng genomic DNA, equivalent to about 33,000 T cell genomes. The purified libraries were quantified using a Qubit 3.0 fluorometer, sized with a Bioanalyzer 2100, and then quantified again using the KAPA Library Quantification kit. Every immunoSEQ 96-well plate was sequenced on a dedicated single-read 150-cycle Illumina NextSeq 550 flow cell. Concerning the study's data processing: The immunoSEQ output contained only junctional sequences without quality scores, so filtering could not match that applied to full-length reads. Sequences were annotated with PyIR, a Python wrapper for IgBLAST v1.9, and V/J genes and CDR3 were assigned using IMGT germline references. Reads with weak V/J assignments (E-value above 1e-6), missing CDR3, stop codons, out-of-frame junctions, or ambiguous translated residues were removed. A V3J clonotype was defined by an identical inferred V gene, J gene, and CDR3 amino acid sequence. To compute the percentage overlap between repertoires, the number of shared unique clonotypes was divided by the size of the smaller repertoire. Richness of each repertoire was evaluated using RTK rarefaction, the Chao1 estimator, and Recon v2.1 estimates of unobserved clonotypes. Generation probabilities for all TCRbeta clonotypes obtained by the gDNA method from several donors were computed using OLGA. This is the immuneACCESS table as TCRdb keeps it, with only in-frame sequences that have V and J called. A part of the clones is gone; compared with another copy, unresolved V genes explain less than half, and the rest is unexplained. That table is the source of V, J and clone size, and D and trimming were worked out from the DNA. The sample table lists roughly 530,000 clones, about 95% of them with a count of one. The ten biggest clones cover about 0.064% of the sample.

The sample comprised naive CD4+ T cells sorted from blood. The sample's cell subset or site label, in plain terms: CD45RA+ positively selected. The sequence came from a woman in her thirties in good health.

In nucleotides, the sequence is TGTGCCAGCAGCCCCCTTCGCCGTGGTGCCGAGCAGTACTTC. Translated, this gives CASSPLRRGAEQYF. Here the chain combines TRBV14 and TRBJ2-7; no D gene can be assigned with confidence. Inclusive of the bounding cysteine and phenylalanine, the CDR3 is 14 residues long. The only DNA kept is the CDR3, 42 bases in frame from the first base. The germline ends are 16 bases apart after V is trimmed by 4 bases and J by 6 bases. In the germline V gene, CDR1 corresponds to SGHDN and CDR2 to FVKESK.